A single sample gave rise to the 18 T cell receptor beta chains below, sequenced in a study of blood T cell repertoires in COVID-19. Generated by immunoSEQ multiplex PCR, the TCRdb table keeps only in-frame clones and is missing some. The table has fewer than 300,000 clones, approximately 90% seen once. Sample: PBMCs or T cells enriched from blood (not recorded which). Receptor source: a woman in her twenties or thirties who had recovered from COVID-19.

This chain uses TRBV24-1 with TRBJ2-7; TRBD1 matches 12 bases. This CDR3 is built from 16 residues. Losses at the gene ends were 6 bases for V and 7 bases for J; bases not matched to a gene: 12. Looked up from germline, CDR1 is KGHDR and CDR2 is SFDVKD. The CDR3 sequence is CATSSPGTGGFYEQYF. The CDR3 region has the DNA TGTGCCACCAGTTCCCCCGGGACAGGGGGCTTTTATGAGCAGTACTTC.

The chain is built from TRBV24-1 and TRBJ2-2; 8 bases map to TRBD1. Germline values: CDR1 KGHDR, CDR2 SFDVKD. Trimming removed 12 bases from V and 1 base from J; junction bases left unmatched: 6. The CDR3 totals 14 residues. CDR3 in amino acids: CAPRDRRNTGELFF. The CDR3 region has the DNA TGTGCCCCGAGGGACAGGAGGAACACCGGGGAGCTGTTTTTT.

V usage is TRBV19 and J usage is TRBJ2-5; the D gene is possibly TRBD2 (5 bases). Germline V CDR1 and CDR2: LNHDA, SQIVND (reference sequence). This CDR3 has 15 amino acids. Trimming shortened V by 3 bases and J by 2 bases, and 13 bases separated the two germline ends. The CDR3 protein is CASSITRLAQETQYF. DNA of the CDR3: TGTGCCAGTAGTATTACGCGTCTAGCTCAAGAGACCCAGTACTTC.

The gene calls are TRBV7-8 and TRBJ2-3, with 7 positions matching TRBD2. The CDR3 contains 15 residues. J lost 4 bases, V lost 1 base, and 5 bases had no gene match. Germline values: CDR1 SGHVS, CDR2 FQNEAQ. The CDR3 DNA is TGTGCCAGCAGCTTAGTGGGAGGGCAGGCAGATACGCAGTATTTT. Translated, it gives CASSLVGGQADTQYF.

The chain carries TRBV9 and TRBJ1-6, with D maybe TRBD1 (6 bases). V lost 0 bases and J 9 bases, leaving 13 bases between the germline ends. The CDR3 consists of 15 residues. Germline V gene lookup returns CDR1 SGDLS and CDR2 YYNGEE. CDR3 in DNA: TGTGCCAGCAGCGTAGTAGGGGGAACTTCTTCACCCCTCCACTTT. This gives the protein CASSVVGGTSSPLHF.

V and J are TRBV24-1 and TRBJ2-1; D might be TRBD2 (6 bases). V dropped 4 bases and J dropped 4 bases, with 16 bases sitting between them. Germline lookup yields CDR1 KGHDR and CDR2 SFDVKD. The CDR3 loop spans 16 amino acids. The CDR3 loop reads CATSEPTSSPYNEQFF. DNA of the CDR3: TGTGCCACCAGTGAACCTACTAGCAGCCCTTACAATGAGCAGTTCTTC.

The J gene is TRBJ2-7, the V gene TRBV7-3; possible D gene TRBD1, 6 bases. This CDR3 is built from 14 residues. V was cut by 3 bases and J by 9 bases, with 18 bases left in between. Germline assignment: CDR1 SGHTA and CDR2 FQGTGA. CDR3 protein: CASSLGQGPQGQYF. DNA for the CDR3: TGTGCCAGCAGCTTGGGCCAGGGGCCCCAGGGGCAGTACTTC.

The chain joins TRBV7-2 to TRBJ1-1; a possible D gene is TRBD1 (6 bases). V lost 1 base and J lost 3, with 12 bases in between. This CDR3 has 15 residues. Germline V gene lookup returns CDR1 SGHTA and CDR2 FQGNSA. As DNA, the CDR3 is TGTGCCAGCAGCTTAGTAGGGGGGGGTTACACTGAAGCTTTCTTT. This encodes CASSLVGGGYTEAFF.

CDR3 amino acids: CASSFLGRDGYTF. CDR3 bases: TGTGCCAGCAGCTTTCTAGGGAGGGATGGCTACACCTTC. V usage is TRBV11-2 and J usage is TRBJ1-2; no definite D call. This CDR3 comprises 13 residues. Germline V lookup: CDR1 SGHAT, CDR2 FQNNGV. V lost 3 bases to trimming and J lost 6 bases, with 11 bases between them.

This rearrangement joins TRBV6-6 to TRBJ2-7; D ambiguous. Trimming shortened V by 2 bases and J by 4 bases, and 9 bases separated the two germline ends. The CDR3 has 13 amino acids. Per the germline V gene, CDR1 is MNHNY and CDR2 is SVGAGI (reference sequence). The CDR3 coding sequence is TGTGCCAGCAGTTACGGTTGGGCTTACGAGCAGTACTTC. This codes for CASSYGWAYEQYF.

The V and J genes are TRBV19 and TRBJ2-7, with TRBD2 matching 10 bases. The CDR3 spans 12 residues. Per the germline V gene, CDR1 is LNHDA and CDR2 is SQIVND (reference sequence). The CDR3 reads CASSIASGSFMV. The CDR3 region has the DNA TGTGCCAGTAGTATCGCTAGCGGGAGCTTTATGGTC.

There are a few counts of this clone. The V gene is TRBV7-8, the J gene TRBJ2-2; 9 nucleotides agree with TRBD2. From germline, CDR1 is SGHVS and CDR2 FQNEAQ. V lost 5 bases and J lost 5; bases outside the gene matches: 6. This CDR3 has 15 residues. CDR3 DNA sequence: TGTGCCAGCAGCAACCTAGCGGGGCTTACCGGGGAGCTGTTTTTT. Protein sequence: CASSNLAGLTGELFF.

The V gene is TRBV21-1, the J gene TRBJ1-3; whether TRBD1, the table's D call, matches the DNA was not checked. TRBV21-1 corresponds to a pseudogene. The CDR3 sequence is 17 residues long. In DNA, the CDR3 is TGTGCCAGCAGCAAAGAGGCCAGGGGGATTGCTGGAAACACCATATATTTT. As protein: CASSKEARGIAGNTIYF.

This chain links TRBV30 with TRBJ1-2; TRBD1 matches 7 bases. Germline lookup yields CDR1 GTSNPN and CDR2 SVGIG (reference sequence). V shed 4 bases, J shed 6 bases, and the junction held 11 bases outside the gene matches. This CDR3 comprises 14 residues. The CDR3, as DNA: TGTGCCTGGACGCCGTTGAAGGGGGCGAATGGCTACACCTTC. As protein: CAWTPLKGANGYTF.

The rearrangement uses TRBV25-1 and TRBJ2-7; 13 bases line up with TRBD2. The V gene end was trimmed by 4 bases and the J gene end by 3 bases; junction bases not matched to a gene: 9. This CDR3 is built from 17 residues. Germline CDR1 reads MGHDK; CDR2 reads SYGVNS. The CDR3 DNA is TGTGCCAGCAGTGGGACCGGGACTAGCGGGACAAACTACGAGCAGTACTTC. Amino acid sequence: CASSGTGTSGTNYEQYF.

The genes are TRBV5-1 and TRBJ2-2; D might be TRBD1 (5 bases). The CDR3 runs 16 residues. Trimming stripped 0 bases from V and 0 bases from J, with 9 bases between. Germline lookup yields CDR1 SGHRS and CDR2 YFSETQ. The CDR3 sequence: CASSLAVRANTGELFF. The CDR3 coding sequence is TGCGCCAGCAGCTTGGCCGTCAGGGCGAACACCGGGGAGCTGTTTTTT.

This chain joins TRBV6-5 and TRBJ2-7; a possible D gene is TRBD1 (6 bases). Germline lookup yields CDR1 MNHEY and CDR2 SVGAGI. This CDR3 is 14 amino acids long. V lost 6 bases to trimming and J lost 2 bases, with 14 bases between them. CDR3 in DNA: TGTGCCAGCAGGGTGGGACAAGGGACCTACGAGCAGTACTTC. It codes for CASRVGQGTYEQYF.

V is TRBV7-2 and J is TRBJ2-3; D remains unclear. The V end lost 1 base, the J end lost 3 bases, and 8 bases lay between the germline ends. The CDR3 covers 14 residues. CDR1 is SGHTA, CDR2 FQGNSA, per germline. DNA for the CDR3: TGTGCCAGCAGCTTAGGAACGGTTACAGATACGCAGTATTTT. Translating it yields CASSLGTVTDTQYF.